This TCR beta chain was profiled in a study of control samples from healthy donors and cancer patients. Germline V gene sequence: CDR1 MDHEN, CDR2 SYDVKM. The V end was cut by 3 bases, the J end by 4 bases, with 13 bases between. CDR3 length: 15 amino acids. TCRdb's copy holds only in-frame clones and misses some; the assay was immunoSEQ multiplex PCR. This sample has around 130,000 clones, with about 93% found just once. V usage is TRBV28 and J usage is TRBJ2-1; TRBD1 or TRBD2 may be the D gene (6 bases each). This sequence was found in a man aged 45-65 years with head and neck cancer. The sample taken for sequencing was PBMCs. The CDR3 DNA reads as TGTGCCAGCAGTTTTAACGGGGGCCAGTACAATGAGCAGTTCTTC. It specifies CASSFNGGQYNEQFF.